The 32 T cell receptor beta chains given below trace back to one sample, sequenced in a study of cytomegalovirus exposure and HLA in healthy donors. It was with 60 Vbeta and 13 Jbeta primers that the PCR ran. Sequencing was performed with immunoSEQ multiplex PCR; in TCRdb, only in-frame clones are kept and a portion is missing. Among roughly 130,000 clones listed, 80% were seen once. The specimen sequenced was PBMCs. The receptors stem from a man aged 30 to 45 in good health and CMV-seronegative.

This chain uses TRBV28 with TRBJ1-5; the D gene is possibly TRBD1 (6 bases). Germline lookup yields CDR1 MDHEN and CDR2 SYDVKM. The CDR3 is 16 amino acids. Deletions cut 3 bases from V and 4 bases from J, with 16 bases between. The CDR3 coding sequence is TGTGCCAGCAGTTTGGGGGGGGCAGGTGGGAATCAGCCCCAGCATTTT. Its protein product is CASSLGGAGGNQPQHF.

This clone turned up a few times. This rearrangement joins TRBV12-5 to TRBJ1-5; TRBD1 might be the D (6 bases). Germline CDR1 is LGHNT and CDR2 is FRNRAP. V lost 2 bases to trimming and J lost 6 bases, with 14 bases between them. The CDR3 covers 15 residues. This CDR3 is CASGLYREGGQPQHF. For the CDR3, the DNA is TGTGCTAGTGGTTTGTACAGGGAAGGGGGTCAGCCCCAGCATTTT.

The chain uses TRBV29-1 and TRBJ1-2; D is possibly TRBD1 (6 bases). V was shortened by 7 bases and J by 7 bases, with 13 bases between the two germline ends. The germline V gene has CDR1 SQVTM and CDR2 ANQGSEA. The CDR3 has 11 residues. DNA of the CDR3: TGCAGCGCCAGAGAAGGGGGTGGCTACACCTTC. As protein: CSAREGGGYTF.

The DNA for the CDR3 is TGTGCCAGCAGCTTTGTCAGGGGAGAGACCCAGTACTTC. Translation gives CASSFVRGETQYF. The chain employs TRBV7-9 and TRBJ2-5; tentative D call: TRBD1 (6 bases). This CDR3 comprises 13 residues. V dropped 3 bases and J dropped 4 bases, with 9 bases sitting between them. Germline-derived CDR1 and CDR2 are SEHNR and FQNEAQ (reference sequence).

The table lists this clone with a count of one. The genes are TRBV19 and TRBJ1-2; no definite D call. With 4 bases removed from V and 6 bases from J, the gap between germline ends came to 12 bases. The CDR3 runs to 13 residues. Germline-derived CDR1 and CDR2 are LNHDA and SQIVND (reference sequence). The CDR3 loop reads CASSTLRRDGYTF. The CDR3 coding sequence is TGTGCCAGTAGTACGCTCCGGAGGGATGGCTACACCTTC. Full variable domain (rest looked up from reference TRBV19 and TRBJ1-2): DGGITQSPKYLFRKEGQNVTLSCEQNLNHDAMYWYRQDPGQGLRLIYYSQIVNDFQKGDIAEGYSVSREKKESFPLTVTSAQKNPTAFYLCASSTLRRDGYTFGSGTRLTVV.

CDR3 region: CASSLGAGLNSPLHF. CDR3 bases: TGCGCCAGCAGCTTGGGGGCTGGCCTCAATTCACCCCTCCACTTT. The rearrangement uses TRBV5-1 and TRBJ1-6; no clear D. The CDR3 spans 15 residues. In germline, CDR1 is SGHRS, CDR2 YFSETQ. The germline V and J ends were trimmed by 0 bases and 7 bases, with 11 bases remaining between them.

The rearrangement uses TRBV9 and TRBJ2-1, with TRBD1 as a possible D gene (5 bases). The V end was cut by 0 bases, the J end by 10 bases, with 5 bases between. The CDR3 is 11 amino acids. Per germline, CDR1 SGDLS and CDR2 YYNGEE. The CDR3 protein is CASSVEGEQFF. The CDR3 region has the DNA TGTGCCAGCAGCGTAGAGGGGGAGCAGTTCTTC.

The CDR3 sequence is CASSWAPPADTQYF. Here the CDR3 DNA reads TGTGCCAGCAGTTGGGCCCCCCCCGCAGATACGCAGTATTTT. The chain carries TRBV27 and TRBJ2-3, with no clear D. CDR1 and CDR2 (germline): MNHEY, SMNVEV (reference sequence). V lost 4 bases, J lost 4 bases, and 12 bases lay in between. This CDR3 is 14 amino acids long.

V is TRBV2 and J is TRBJ1-4; possibly TRBD1 for D (6 bases). V gave up 11 bases and J gave up 8 bases, with 18 bases separating them. The CDR3 is made up of 13 amino acids. Germline CDR1 SNHLY, CDR2 FYNNEI. CDR3 sequence: CAGTRGIGEKLFF. In nucleotides, the CDR3 is TGTGCCGGCACTAGGGGGATCGGGGAAAAACTGTTTTTT. The full variable domain, rest sourced from reference TRBV2 and TRBJ1-4, is EPEVTQTPSHQVTQMGQEVILRCVPISNHLYFYWYRQILGQKVEFLVSFYNNEISEKSEIFDDQFSVERPDGSNFTLKIRSTKLEDSAMYFCAGTRGIGEKLFFGSGTQLSVL.

This chain joins TRBV7-8 and TRBJ2-3, with TRBD2 matching 9 bases. Germline V gene lookup returns CDR1 SGHVS and CDR2 FQNEAQ. The CDR3 is made up of 15 amino acids. The junction had 0 bases not matched to a gene; V was cut back by 2 bases and J by 0 bases. CDR3 sequence (DNA): TGTGCCAGCAGCTTAACTAGCGGGAGCACAGATACGCAGTATTTT. Protein product: CASSLTSGSTDTQYF.

V is TRBV7-9 and J is TRBJ2-5; the match to TRBD1 covers 12 bases. The J call is uncertain, as TRBJ2-7 better fits the DNA end. Germline values: CDR1 SEHNR, CDR2 FQNEAQ (reference sequence). This CDR3 comprises 17 residues. CDR3: CASSRSGQGAYSYEQYF. CDR3 nucleotides: TGTGCCAGCAGTCGATCGGGACAGGGGGCCTATTCCTACGAGCAGTACTTC.

The rearrangement uses TRBV30 and TRBJ2-1; 7 nucleotides align to TRBD2. The CDR3 length is 14 residues. V shed 3 bases and J 9 bases; nucleotides not matched to a gene: 11. The germline CDR1 and CDR2 sequences are GTSNPN and SVGIG (reference sequence). The CDR3 spells CAWRFTSVLGEQFF. The CDR3 region has the DNA TGTGCCTGGAGATTCACTAGCGTCCTGGGTGAGCAGTTCTTC.

V usage is TRBV11-3 and J usage is TRBJ2-3; TRBD2 agrees at 9 bases. CDR3 size: 16 residues. Trimming removed 3 bases from V and 4 bases from J; junction bases left unmatched: 8. Germline CDR1 is SGHNT and CDR2 is YENEEA. Here the CDR3 DNA reads TGTGCCAGCAGCTTGGGGGTAGCGGGAGTTGCAGATACGCAGTATTTT. As protein: CASSLGVAGVADTQYF.

This clone came up once. V and J are TRBV29-1 and TRBJ2-7, with a possible D match to TRBD2 (5 bases). This CDR3 comprises 13 residues. Germline loops: CDR1 SQVTM, CDR2 ANQGSEA. Trimming cost V 4 bases and J 4 bases, with 14 bases left between them. In DNA form, the CDR3 reads TGCAGCGTTGCGGTGGGTTCGGGATACGAGCAGTACTTC. It is translated as CSVAVGSGYEQYF.

The chain recombines TRBV30 with TRBJ1-2, with 9 bases identical to TRBD1. This CDR3 has 16 residues. Trimming cost V 2 bases and J 0 bases; bases outside gene matches: 7. Germline assignment: CDR1 GTSNPN and CDR2 SVGIG (reference sequence). The CDR3 loop reads CAWSPPTGGANYGYTF. The CDR3 nucleotides read TGTGCCTGGAGTCCACCGACAGGGGGAGCTAACTATGGCTACACCTTC.

The rearrangement links TRBV19 to TRBJ2-5; the D gene is possibly TRBD2 (6 bases). The CDR3 has 12 amino acids. Germline CDR1 and CDR2: LNHDA and SQIVND (reference sequence). V lost 6 bases and J lost 4, with 9 bases in between. CDR3 residues: CASSGSRETQYF. In DNA, the CDR3 is TGTGCCAGTAGCGGGAGCCGAGAGACCCAGTACTTC.

J is TRBJ2-2 and V is TRBV28, with TRBD2 matching over 15 bases. CDR1 MDHEN and CDR2 SYDVKM come from the germline V gene. Germline trimming cut 6 bases from V and 6 bases from J; bases unmatched to any gene: 2. This CDR3 region has 15 residues. The CDR3 loop is CASRRTSGRAGELFF. CDR3 in DNA: TGTGCCAGCAGGAGGACTAGCGGGAGGGCCGGGGAGCTGTTTTTT.

The chain has TRBV28 and TRBJ1-1; D may be TRBD1 (5 bases). V lost 6 bases to trimming and J lost 0 bases, with 20 bases between them. The CDR3 consists of 17 residues. Germline-derived CDR1 and CDR2 are MDHEN and SYDVKM. CDR3: CASSRGLQRGMNTEAFF. Written as DNA, the CDR3 is TGTGCCAGCAGCCGGGGACTCCAAAGGGGAATGAACACTGAAGCTTTCTTT.

The chain couples TRBV28 to TRBJ2-7; 7 nucleotides align to TRBD2. V trimming: 2 bases; J trimming: 0 bases; junction bases outside the gene matches: 4. The CDR3 runs 15 residues. Germline CDR1 is MDHEN and CDR2 is SYDVKM. The CDR3 here is CASSLAGVLSYEQYF. The DNA for the CDR3 is TGTGCCAGCAGTTTAGCGGGAGTCCTCTCCTACGAGCAGTACTTC.

About this clone: A read error may produce the germline difference seen at one junction end. This chain connects TRBV29-1 to TRBJ1-2; 7 nucleotides match TRBD1. The germline gives CDR1 SQVTM, CDR2 ANQGSEA. The CDR3 is made up of 13 amino acids. In nucleotides, the CDR3 is TGCAGCGTTGAAGTGACAGGGACGTCTGGCTACCCCTTC. Translation gives CSVEVTGTSGYPF.

The table lists this clone with a few counts. CDR3 coding DNA: TGTGCCAGTAGTATCTCTAGGGGGAACACTGAAGCTTTCTTT. Residues: CASSISRGNTEAFF. The rearrangement joins TRBV19 to TRBJ1-1, with D maybe TRBD1 (5 bases). The CDR3 contains 14 residues. Trimming pared 3 bases from V and 1 base from J, leaving 9 bases between. Germline lookup yields CDR1 LNHDA and CDR2 SQIVND (reference sequence).

CDR3 coding DNA: TGTGCCAGCAGCCTCCGGGCGGGGGCCCAAGAGACCCAGTACTTC. Its protein product is CASSLRAGAQETQYF. This chain joins TRBV7-2 and TRBJ2-5, with a possible D match to TRBD2 (7 bases). V was trimmed by 5 bases and J by 1 base, leaving 14 bases between them. Germline V gene lookup returns CDR1 SGHTA and CDR2 FQGNSA. The CDR3 covers 15 residues.

The gene calls are TRBV9 and TRBJ1-1; 12 bases align to TRBD1. In germline, CDR1 is SGDLS, CDR2 YYNGEE. Trimming at V came to 3 bases and at J to 1 base, leaving 4 bases not matched to a gene. CDR3 length equals 16 residues. The DNA for the CDR3 is TGTGCCAGCAGCGATGGGACAGGGGGCAAGAACACTGAAGCTTTCTTT. This sequence encodes CASSDGTGGKNTEAFF.

The chain recombines TRBV11-3 with TRBJ1-1; D perhaps matches TRBD1 (6 bases). The length of the CDR3 is 17 residues. V lost 4 bases, J lost 0 bases, and 18 bases lay in between. Germline V gives CDR1 SGHNT, CDR2 YENEEA. The DNA for the CDR3 is TGTGCCAGCAGCTCTATACAAAGCAGGGGAATGAACACTGAAGCTTTCTTT. It specifies CASSSIQSRGMNTEAFF.

The genes are TRBV29-1 and TRBJ2-7, with a weak D call TRBD2 (6 bases). The CDR3 runs to 14 residues. Germline CDR1 and CDR2: SQVTM and ANQGSEA. Trimming cost V 7 bases and J 3 bases, with 19 bases left between them. DNA for the CDR3: TGCAGCGCCACACGGGACTCACGAGGCTACGAGCAGTACTTC. Its protein product is CSATRDSRGYEQYF.

The gene calls are TRBV5-6 and TRBJ2-7, with 7 bases fitting TRBD2. The length of the CDR3 is 17 residues. Per the germline V gene, CDR1 is SGHDT and CDR2 is YYEEEE. V dropped 4 bases and J dropped 5; count of bases not matched to a gene: 18. The chain's CDR3 is CASSEAGKPGVLHEQYF. CDR3 DNA sequence: TGTGCCAGCAGCGAAGCGGGAAAGCCGGGGGTACTTCACGAGCAGTACTTC. Filled out from reference TRBV5-6 and TRBJ2-7, the complete variable domain reads DAGVTQSPTHLIKTRGQQVTLRCSPKSGHDTVSWYQQALGQGPQFIFQYYEEEERQRGNFPDRFSGHQFPNYSSELNVNALLLGDSALYLCASSEAGKPGVLHEQYFGPGTRLTVT.

The chain combines TRBV29-1 with TRBJ2-1; D possibly corresponds to TRBD1 (6 bases). Germline assignment: CDR1 SQVTM and CDR2 ANQGSEA. The V end was cut by 4 bases, the J end by 9 bases, with 10 bases between. The CDR3 totals 11 residues. The CDR3 spells CSVVKQGEQFF. The CDR3 nucleotides read TGCAGCGTTGTAAAACAGGGTGAGCAGTTCTTC.

The chain joins TRBV6-1 to TRBJ2-1; D is ambiguous. Trimming removed 2 bases at V and 10 bases at J, with 9 bases between. Germline CDR1 reads MNHNS; CDR2 reads SASEGT. This CDR3 is 12 amino acids long. CDR3 sequence (DNA): TGTGCCAGCAGTGAAATGGCATGGGAGCAGTTCTTC. Amino acids: CASSEMAWEQFF.

The chain employs TRBV19 and TRBJ2-7; maybe TRBD2 (7 bases). Germline V gene sequence: CDR1 LNHDA, CDR2 SQIVND (reference sequence). V shed 5 bases and J shed 2 bases, with 16 bases lying between them. CDR3 length: 15 residues. CDR3 loop: CASSEGVGLAYEQYF. DNA for the CDR3: TGTGCCAGTAGTGAGGGGGTTGGACTAGCCTACGAGCAGTACTTC.

This clone was seen a handful of times. This rearrangement joins TRBV5-1 to TRBJ1-1; D gene ambiguous. The length of the CDR3 is 14 residues. The V end lost 1 base, the J end lost 4 bases, and 11 bases lay between the germline ends. CDR1 is SGHRS and CDR2 is YFSETQ in the germline V gene. The CDR3 region is CASSLLSDLTEAFF. In DNA form, the CDR3 reads TGCGCCAGCAGCTTGTTAAGCGACCTCACTGAAGCTTTCTTT.

The gene calls are TRBV7-9 and TRBJ1-1; D uncertain. V lost 3 bases, J lost 1 base, and 9 bases lay in between. This CDR3 has 14 residues. The V gene's germline CDR1 is SEHNR and CDR2 FQNEAQ (reference sequence). This chain's CDR3 is CASSFNSQNTEAFF. The CDR3 DNA reads as TGTGCCAGCAGCTTTAACAGCCAGAACACTGAAGCTTTCTTT.

Remarks on this clone: In the same sample, other DNA sequences code for this CDR3. The V gene is TRBV11-2, the J gene TRBJ2-5, with TRBD1 identical over 10 bases. CDR1 is SGHAT and CDR2 is FQNNGV in the germline V gene. The CDR3 spans 13 residues. V dropped 5 bases and J dropped 4; count of bases not matched to a gene: 1. The CDR3: CASSRTGGETQYF. For the CDR3, the DNA is TGTGCCAGCAGCCGGACAGGGGGAGAGACCCAGTACTTC.